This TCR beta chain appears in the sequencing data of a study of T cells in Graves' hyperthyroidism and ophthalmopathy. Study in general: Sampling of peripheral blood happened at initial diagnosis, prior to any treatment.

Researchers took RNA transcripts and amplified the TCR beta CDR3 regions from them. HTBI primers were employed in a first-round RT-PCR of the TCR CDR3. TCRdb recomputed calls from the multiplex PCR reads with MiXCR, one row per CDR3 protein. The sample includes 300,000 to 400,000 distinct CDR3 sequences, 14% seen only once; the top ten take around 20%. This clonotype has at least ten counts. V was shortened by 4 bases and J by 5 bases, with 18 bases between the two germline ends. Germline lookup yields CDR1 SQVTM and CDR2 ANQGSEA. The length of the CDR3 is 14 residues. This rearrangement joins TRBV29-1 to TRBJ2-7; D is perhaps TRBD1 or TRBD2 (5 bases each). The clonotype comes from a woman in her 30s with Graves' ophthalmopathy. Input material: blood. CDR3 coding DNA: TGCAGCGTTGGACCAGGGAGAACCCGTGACGAGCAGTACTTC. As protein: CSVGPGRTRDEQYF.